This passage covers 20 T cell receptor beta chains from one sample sequenced in a study of cytomegalovirus exposure and HLA in healthy donors. Some clones are missing from TCRdb's copy, which holds only in-frame ones; the method was immunoSEQ multiplex PCR. This sample has 150,000 to 200,000 clones, with 80% to 90% found just once. The sample consisted of PBMCs. The receptors here all came from a woman aged 30 to 39 in good health and CMV-seronegative.

The CDR3 nucleotides are TGCGCCAGCAGCTTGGGTCGGACTAGCGGTTTTAGCTCCTACAATGAGCAGTTCTTC. It encodes CASSLGRTSGFSSYNEQFF. V usage is TRBV5-1 and J usage is TRBJ2-1; 10 bases align to TRBD2. There are 19 residues in the CDR3. Germline assignment: CDR1 SGHRS and CDR2 YFSETQ. With V trimmed by 0 bases and J by 0 bases, 9 bases remained unmatched. Variable domain in full (rest from reference TRBV5-1 and TRBJ2-1): KAGVTQTPRYLIKTRGQQVTLSCSPISGHRSVSWYQQTPGQGLQFLFEYFSETQRNKGNFPGRFSGRQFSNSRSEMNVSTLELGDSALYLCASSLGRTSGFSSYNEQFFGPGTRLTVL.

The V and J genes are TRBV4-1 and TRBJ2-1; 12 bases align to TRBD2. Germline CDR1 reads MGHRA; CDR2 reads YSYEKL. The CDR3 consists of 20 residues. Trimming at V came to 3 bases and at J to 0 bases, leaving 12 bases not matched to a gene. CDR3 loop: CASSHRGLAGTPSSYNEQFF. The CDR3 nucleotides are TGCGCCAGCAGCCATAGGGGACTAGCGGGTACACCGAGCTCCTACAATGAGCAGTTCTTC.

The chain employs TRBV7-2 and TRBJ1-4; 7 bases line up with TRBD1. This CDR3 contains 14 residues. The germline gives CDR1 SGHTA, CDR2 FQGNSA. J lost 5 bases, V lost 7 bases, and 7 bases had no gene match. The CDR3 nucleotides read TGTGCCAGCACCCCCGGGACAGTAAATGAAAAACTGTTTTTT. Its protein product is CASTPGTVNEKLFF.

This clone was seen only once. This rearrangement joins TRBV19 to TRBJ2-5; 10 bases match TRBD1. This CDR3 is 12 amino acids long. CDR1 is LNHDA and CDR2 is SQIVND in the germline V gene (reference sequence). With 8 bases clipped from V and 6 bases from J, the junction kept 3 bases outside the gene matches. CDR3 bases: TGTGCCAGTGCGGGACAGGGGAAGACCCAGTACTTC. It is translated as CASAGQGKTQYF.

The genes are TRBV6-5 and TRBJ1-1; no definite D call. The CDR3 is 14 amino acids. Between the trimmed V and J ends, which lost 0 bases and 6 bases, there was a span of 11 bases. CDR1 is MNHEY, CDR2 SVGAGI, per germline. CDR3 sequence (DNA): TGTGCCAGCAGTTACTCGCACAGCACCGCTGAAGCTTTCTTT. Translation gives CASSYSHSTAEAFF.

The chain uses TRBV19 and TRBJ1-3; 8 nucleotides align to TRBD1. CDR1 and CDR2 from the germline V gene are LNHDA and SQIVND (reference sequence). V lost 5 bases to trimming and J lost 3 bases; unmatched junction nucleotides: 6. The CDR3 sequence is 15 residues long. The DNA for the CDR3 is TGTGCCAGTAGTCGGACAGGGCTGTTTGGAAACACCATATATTTT. It encodes CASSRTGLFGNTIYF. The variable domain in full, with the rest retrieved from reference TRBV19 and TRBJ1-3, is DGGITQSPKYLFRKEGQNVTLSCEQNLNHDAMYWYRQDPGQGLRLIYYSQIVNDFQKGDIAEGYSVSREKKESFPLTVTSAQKNPTAFYLCASSRTGLFGNTIYFGEGSWLTVV.

The chain combines TRBV6-5 with TRBJ2-7; 8 bases are a match to TRBD1. Per the germline V gene, CDR1 is MNHEY and CDR2 is SVGAGI. The CDR3 totals 14 residues. V trimming: 4 bases; J trimming: 9 bases; junction bases outside the gene matches: 11. CDR3 nucleotides: TGTGCCAGCAGTTCCTTACCGACAGGGGTGGCGCAGTACTTC. As protein: CASSSLPTGVAQYF.

V is TRBV7-2 and J is TRBJ1-5; unclear D gene. Trimming pared 1 base from V and 2 bases from J, leaving 12 bases between. This CDR3 has 16 residues. Germline-derived CDR1 and CDR2 are SGHTA and FQGNSA. The CDR3 protein is CASSLGLRVGNQPQHF. The CDR3 nucleotides read TGTGCCAGCAGCTTAGGTCTGCGAGTGGGCAATCAGCCCCAGCATTTT.

The chain links TRBV30 to TRBJ2-7; 8 bases are a match to TRBD1. The J segment lost 2 bases and the V segment lost 5 bases, leaving 5 bases of the junction unmatched. The CDR3 is 13 residues long. Germline CDR1 and CDR2: GTSNPN and SVGIG (reference sequence). As DNA, the CDR3 is TGTGCCTGGGAGACAGGGGCCACCTACGAGCAGTACTTC. It specifies CAWETGATYEQYF.

This clone was seen once. V and J are TRBV19 and TRBJ2-2; D may be TRBD1 (6 bases). Germline V lookup: CDR1 LNHDA, CDR2 SQIVND (reference sequence). V lost 6 bases and J lost 4, with 9 bases in between. CDR3 length: 13 residues. The CDR3 loop reads CASSRGLTGELFF. CDR3 in DNA: TGTGCCAGTAGCAGGGGTCTCACCGGGGAGCTGTTTTTT.

The chain has TRBV7-6 and TRBJ2-3; D gene uncertain. The CDR3 has 13 amino acids. Germline V gene sequence: CDR1 SGHVS, CDR2 FNYEAQ. The V end lost 2 bases, the J end lost 4 bases, and 7 bases lay between the germline ends. CDR3 loop: CASSLIGADTQYF. CDR3 nucleotides: TGTGCCAGCAGCTTAATCGGTGCAGATACGCAGTATTTT.

The rearrangement joins TRBV6-5 to TRBJ1-4, with D hard to call. This CDR3 has 15 residues. V gave up 0 bases and J gave up 3 bases, with 8 bases separating them. Looked up from germline, CDR1 is MNHEY and CDR2 is SVGAGI. CDR3 nucleotides: TGTGCCAGCAGTTACTCAGGAGGGTCTAATGAAAAACTGTTTTTT. Protein: CASSYSGGSNEKLFF.

V and J are TRBV5-1 and TRBJ2-3; TRBD2 matches at 11 bases. The V gene's germline CDR1 is SGHRS and CDR2 YFSETQ. V was clipped by 0 bases and J by 3 bases; unmatched bases: 6. The CDR3 consists of 17 residues. The DNA of the CDR3 is TGCGCCAGCAGCTTGGATCTTAGCGGGGGGGCGACAGATACGCAGTATTTT. This translates into CASSLDLSGGATDTQYF.

The chain uses TRBV15 and TRBJ2-1; weak D call: TRBD2 (5 bases). The V end lost 6 bases, the J end lost 9 bases, and 12 bases lay between the germline ends. Germline V gene data show CDR1 as LNHNV and CDR2 as YYDKDF (reference sequence). The length of the CDR3 is 12 residues. In DNA form, the CDR3 reads TGTGCCACCAGACTGTCCGAGGGTGAGCAGTTCTTC. Amino acid sequence: CATRLSEGEQFF.

The chain joins TRBV25-1 to TRBJ2-1, with TRBD2 matching over 14 bases. The trim removed 3 bases at V and 11 bases at J, leaving 6 bases unmatched. Germline lookup yields CDR1 MGHDK and CDR2 SYGVNS. The CDR3 has 15 residues. CDR3 DNA: TGTGCCAGCAGTGACCAGGGACTAGCGGGAGTCAAGCAGTTCTTC. It encodes CASSDQGLAGVKQFF. The entire variable domain, with the rest obtained from reference TRBV25-1 and TRBJ2-1, is as follows: EADIYQTPRYLVIGTGKKITLECSQTMGHDKMYWYQQDPGMELHLIHYSYGVNSTEKGDLSSESTVSRIRTEHFPLTLESARPSHTSQYLCASSDQGLAGVKQFFGPGTRLTVL.

The gene calls are TRBV11-3 and TRBJ2-7, with D perhaps TRBD2 (5 bases). Per germline, CDR1 SGHNT and CDR2 YENEEA. V was shortened by 1 base and J by 4 bases, with 8 bases between the two germline ends. The CDR3 sequence is 13 residues long. The DNA for the CDR3 is TGTGCCAGCAGCTTAGCGCGCGGGTACGAGCAGTACTTC. Its translation: CASSLARGYEQYF.

This clone has only one observation. The rearrangement joins TRBV5-6 to TRBJ2-3; D is possibly TRBD2 (5 bases). The CDR3 extends over 14 amino acids. Between the trimmed V and J ends, which lost 4 bases and 1 base, there was a span of 10 bases. Germline V gene lookup returns CDR1 SGHDT and CDR2 YYEEEE. CDR3 region: CASSPVRGTDTQYF. The CDR3 bases are TGTGCCAGCAGCCCTGTGCGGGGCACAGATACGCAGTATTTT.

This CDR3 reads CASSPSTGGGLPYEQYF. As DNA, the CDR3 is TGTGCCAGCTCACCCAGTACCGGGGGGGGACTCCCCTACGAGCAGTACTTC. The gene calls are TRBV18 and TRBJ2-7; 8 bases are shared with TRBD2. CDR1 is KGHSH and CDR2 is LQKENI in the germline V gene. J lost 2 bases, V lost 3 bases, and 12 bases had no gene match. The CDR3 covers 17 residues. Based on the CDR3 plus reference TRBV18 and TRBJ2-7, the full variable domain is NAGVMQNPRHLVRRRGQEARLRCSPMKGHSHVYWYRQLPEEGLKFMVYLQKENIIDESGMPKERFSAEFPKEGPSILRIQQVVRGDSAAYFCASSPSTGGGLPYEQYFGPGTRLTVT.

This chain links TRBV30 with TRBJ1-4; the match to TRBD1 covers 10 bases. The CDR3 covers 20 residues. Germline V gene data show CDR1 as GTSNPN and CDR2 as SVGIG (reference sequence). V lost 2 bases, J lost 0 bases, and 15 bases stayed unmatched. As DNA, the CDR3 is TGTGCCTGGAGTCGTCTAGGCGGACAGGGGGAGGGAGCAACTAATGAAAAACTGTTTTTT. Protein: CAWSRLGGQGEGATNEKLFF.

This sequence joins TRBV5-6 and TRBJ2-7; D uncertain. Per germline, CDR1 SGHDT and CDR2 YYEEEE. The V gene lost 4 bases and the J gene lost 3 bases, with 14 bases spanning the gap. The CDR3 extends over 14 amino acids. This CDR3 is CASSPGGLFYEQYF. The CDR3 DNA reads TGTGCCAGCAGCCCCGGTGGTCTCTTCTACGAGCAGTACTTC.